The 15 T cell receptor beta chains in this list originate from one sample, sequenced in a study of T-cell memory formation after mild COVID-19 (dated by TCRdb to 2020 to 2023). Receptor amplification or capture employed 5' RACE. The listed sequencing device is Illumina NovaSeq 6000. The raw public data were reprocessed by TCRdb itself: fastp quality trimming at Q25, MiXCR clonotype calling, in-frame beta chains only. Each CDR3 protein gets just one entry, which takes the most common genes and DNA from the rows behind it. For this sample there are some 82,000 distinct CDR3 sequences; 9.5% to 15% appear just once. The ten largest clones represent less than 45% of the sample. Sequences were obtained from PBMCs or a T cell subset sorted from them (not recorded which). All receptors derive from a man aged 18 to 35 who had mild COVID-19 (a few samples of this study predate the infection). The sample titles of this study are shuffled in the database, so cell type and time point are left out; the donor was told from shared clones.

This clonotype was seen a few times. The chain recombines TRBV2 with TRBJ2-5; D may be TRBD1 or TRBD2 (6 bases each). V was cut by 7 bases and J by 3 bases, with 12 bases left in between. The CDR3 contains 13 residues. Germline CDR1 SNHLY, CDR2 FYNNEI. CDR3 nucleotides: TGTGCCAGCATCAACAGGGAGGAAGAGACCCAGTACTTC. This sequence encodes CASINREEETQYF.

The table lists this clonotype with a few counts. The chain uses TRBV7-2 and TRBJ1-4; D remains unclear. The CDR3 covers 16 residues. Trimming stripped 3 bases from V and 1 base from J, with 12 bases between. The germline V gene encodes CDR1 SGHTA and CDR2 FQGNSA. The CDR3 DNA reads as TGTGCCAGCAGCTTTCCGCCTCACGGAACTAATGAAAAACTGTTTTTT. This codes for CASSFPPHGTNEKLFF.

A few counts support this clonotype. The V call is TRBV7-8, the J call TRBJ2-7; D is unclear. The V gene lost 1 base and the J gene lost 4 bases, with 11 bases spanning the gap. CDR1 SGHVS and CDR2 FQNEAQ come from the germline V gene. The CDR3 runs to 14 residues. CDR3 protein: CASSLGSRMYEQYV. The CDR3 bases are TGTGCCAGCAGCTTAGGTTCGCGGATGTACGAGCAGTACGTC.

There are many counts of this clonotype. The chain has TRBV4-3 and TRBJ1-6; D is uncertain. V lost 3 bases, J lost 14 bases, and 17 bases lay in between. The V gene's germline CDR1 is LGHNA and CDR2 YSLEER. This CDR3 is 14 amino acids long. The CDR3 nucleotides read TGCGCCAGCAGCCATCCAGACACGGTTAAAGCCCTCCACTTT. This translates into CASSHPDTVKALHF.

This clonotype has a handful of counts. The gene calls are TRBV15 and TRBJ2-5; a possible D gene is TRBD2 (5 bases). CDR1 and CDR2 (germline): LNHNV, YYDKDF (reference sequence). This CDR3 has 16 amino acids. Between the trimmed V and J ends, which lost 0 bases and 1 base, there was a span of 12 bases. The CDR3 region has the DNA TGTGCCACCAGCAGAGATCTACTAGGTCTCCAAGAGACCCAGTACTTC. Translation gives CATSRDLLGLQETQYF. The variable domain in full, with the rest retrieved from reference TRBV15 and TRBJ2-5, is DAMVIQNPRYQVTQFGKPVTLSCSQTLNHNVMYWYQQKSSQAPKLLFHYYDKDFNNEADTPDNFQSRRPNTSFCFLDIRSPGLGDTAMYLCATSRDLLGLQETQYFGPGTRLLVL.

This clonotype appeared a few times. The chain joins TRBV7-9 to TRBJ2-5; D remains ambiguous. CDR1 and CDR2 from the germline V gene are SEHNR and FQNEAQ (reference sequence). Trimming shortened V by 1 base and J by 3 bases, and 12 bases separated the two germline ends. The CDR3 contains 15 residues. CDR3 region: CASSLVESGEETQYF. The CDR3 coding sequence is TGTGCCAGCAGCTTAGTGGAGAGTGGAGAAGAGACCCAGTACTTC.

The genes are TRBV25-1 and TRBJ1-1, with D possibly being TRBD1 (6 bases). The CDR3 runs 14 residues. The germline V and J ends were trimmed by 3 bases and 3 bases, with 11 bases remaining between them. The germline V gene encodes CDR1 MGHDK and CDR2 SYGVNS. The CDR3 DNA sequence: TGTGCCAGCAGTGAGACAGGCTCCTACACTGAAGCTTTCTTT. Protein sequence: CASSETGSYTEAFF.

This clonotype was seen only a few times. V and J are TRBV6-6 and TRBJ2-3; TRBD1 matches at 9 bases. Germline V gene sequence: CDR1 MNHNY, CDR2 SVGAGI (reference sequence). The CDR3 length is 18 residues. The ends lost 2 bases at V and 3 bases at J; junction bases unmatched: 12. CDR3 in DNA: TGTGCCAGCAGTTACACGGCCCAAAACAGGGGGCGAACAGATACGCAGTATTTT. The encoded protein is CASSYTAQNRGRTDTQYF.

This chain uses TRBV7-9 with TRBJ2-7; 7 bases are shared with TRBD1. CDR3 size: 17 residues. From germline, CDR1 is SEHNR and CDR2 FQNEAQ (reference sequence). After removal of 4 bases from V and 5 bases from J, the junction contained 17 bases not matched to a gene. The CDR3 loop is CASSSQQQDRWSHEQYF. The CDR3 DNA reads TGTGCCAGCAGCTCGCAGCAACAGGACAGGTGGTCCCACGAGCAGTACTTC.

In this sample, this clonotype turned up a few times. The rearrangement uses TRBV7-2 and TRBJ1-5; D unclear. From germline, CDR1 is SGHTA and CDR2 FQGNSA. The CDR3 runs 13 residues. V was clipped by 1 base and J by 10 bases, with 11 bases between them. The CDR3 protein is CASSLDDIQPQHF. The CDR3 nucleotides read TGTGCCAGCAGCTTAGACGATATCCAACCCCAGCATTTT.

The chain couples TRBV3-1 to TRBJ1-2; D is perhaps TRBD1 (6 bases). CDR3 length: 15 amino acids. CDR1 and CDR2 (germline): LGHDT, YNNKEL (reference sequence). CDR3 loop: CSYPGQVIHNYGYTF. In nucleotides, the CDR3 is TGTTCTTACCCGGGACAAGTGATCCATAACTATGGCTACACCTTC.

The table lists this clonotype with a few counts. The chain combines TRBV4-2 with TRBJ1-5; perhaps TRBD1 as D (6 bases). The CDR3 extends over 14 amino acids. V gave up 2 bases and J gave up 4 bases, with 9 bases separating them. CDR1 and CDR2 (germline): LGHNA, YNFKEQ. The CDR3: CASSQLTGNQPQHF. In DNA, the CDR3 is TGTGCCAGCAGCCAACTTACAGGGAATCAGCCCCAGCATTTT.

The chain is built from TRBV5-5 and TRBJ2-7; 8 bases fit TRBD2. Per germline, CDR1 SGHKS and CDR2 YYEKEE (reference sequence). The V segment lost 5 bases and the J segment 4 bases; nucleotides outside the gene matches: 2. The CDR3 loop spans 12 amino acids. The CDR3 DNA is TGTGCCAGCAGTTCTAGCGGGTACGAGCAGTACTTC. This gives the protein CASSSSGYEQYF.

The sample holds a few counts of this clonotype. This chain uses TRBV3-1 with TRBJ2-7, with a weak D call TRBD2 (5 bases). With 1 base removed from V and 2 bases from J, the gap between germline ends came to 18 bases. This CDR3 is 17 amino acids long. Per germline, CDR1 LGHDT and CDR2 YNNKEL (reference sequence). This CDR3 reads CASSQGFRRTEPYEQYF. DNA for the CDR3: TGTGCCAGCAGCCAAGGGTTCAGGAGGACTGAGCCCTACGAGCAGTACTTC.

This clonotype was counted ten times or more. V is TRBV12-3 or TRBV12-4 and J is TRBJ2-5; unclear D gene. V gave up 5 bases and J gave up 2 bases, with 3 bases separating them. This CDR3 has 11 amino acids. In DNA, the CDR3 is TGTGCCAGCAGTCCTCAAGAGACCCAGTACTTC. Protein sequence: CASSPQETQYF.